This T cell receptor beta chain derives from a study of tissue T cells after allogeneic stem cell transplantation. Background on the study: Pathologist review favored tissue samples showing histologically apparent lymphocytes.

Clones were sequenced by immunoSEQ multiplex PCR, and TCRdb holds only the in-frame ones, with some missing. Here the sample spans 8,000 to 10,000 clones, about three fifths being singletons. Study-wide findings and caveats: In patients and mice, blood and spleen missed much of tissue repertoire. Anatomically similar tissues had similar TCR repertoires within each patient. Some tissue clones might be persisting host cells; their alloreactivity or antigen specificity was not determined.

V shed 0 bases and J 5 bases; nucleotides not matched to a gene: 4. The CDR3 has 16 amino acids. Germline V gene lookup returns CDR1 MNHEY and CDR2 SVGAGI. In its sample, this clone is medium-sized. Its specificity is not known. The input for sequencing was tissue from the ileum, taken at autopsy. This sequence was found in a woman aged 18 to 55 with breast cancer. The chain combines TRBV6-5 with TRBJ2-7, with 13 bases aligning to TRBD2. The CDR3, as DNA: TGTGCCAGCAGTTACTCAGGACTAGCGGGAGCCCACGAGCAGTACTTC. This sequence encodes CASSYSGLAGAHEQYF.